This TCR beta chain was profiled in a study of CD8+CD57+ T cells in acquired aplastic anemia (dated by TCRdb to the late 2010s). About the investigation overall: DNA extracted from sorted CD4+ and CD8+ cells had a mean of about 3.3 ug, with a range of about 0.18 to 27.4 ug. A CD8+CD57+ expansion meant a frequency higher than the mean frequency seen in healthy subjects. Here is what the overall study found, with its caveats: Roughly 29 CD8+ CDR3 sequences were found in both patients and controls but appeared to be highly expressed in patients and within the immunodominant clones of the patients. CD8+ Simpson's diversity did not differ significantly between patients and healthy controls (P=0.060).

This clonotype was detected a few times. Its recognized antigen is unknown. It has no much larger one-base neighbor in the sample; base qualities were not kept. TCR beta VDJ combination and CDR3 sequence profiling used genomic DNA as the template. TCR repertoire sequencing was run on an Illumina HiSeq 2000. Turning to the authors' computational methods: TRBV/TRBJ rearrangement plots, CDR3 size and DJ length profiles, and Simpson's diversity index were used to assess repertoires. Whichever DNA sequence was most abundant in the deep sequencing data was defined as the immunodominant clone. CDR3 amino acid sequences were checked for sharing between subjects and were compared against published repertoires and the VDJdb database. TCRdb reworked the public reads: Q25 trimming with fastp, MiXCR clone assembly, productive beta chains retained. Each CDR3 protein gets just one entry, which takes the most common genes and DNA from the rows behind it. The V and J calls and clone size come from TCRdb's table, not from the authors' own analysis. The sample records 200,000 or so distinct CDR3 sequences, 50% to 70% of which are singletons. The ten top clones hold about three fifths of the sample.

Flow cytometry had shown CD8+CD57+ cell expansion in the patients selected for sequencing. Severe acquired aplastic anemia was diagnosed in all patients according to International Study of Aplastic Anemia and Agranulocytosis and Camitta criteria. At the time blood was sampled, none of the patients had received any therapy. In the study, sorted CD4+ and CD8+ blood T cells from patients with severe aplastic anemia and from healthy subjects underwent deep sequencing of TCR repertoires. In the USA, patient enrollment took place under clinicaltrials.gov protocols 00001620, 01623167, 00001397, 00071045, 00081523 and 00961064. Ficoll-Paque density gradient centrifugation was used to isolate peripheral blood mononuclear cells. Before DNA extraction, CD4+ and CD8+ T cells were sorted by FACS or by magnetic beads. According to the germline V gene (reference sequence), CDR1 reads LNHDA and CDR2 reads SQIVND. For this chain, trimming is 4 bases at the V end and 6 bases at the J end, and the number of junction bases without a gene match is 3. Including the terminal cysteine and phenylalanine, the CDR3 comprises 13 residues. Only the CDR3 DNA stays, 39 bases, in frame from base 1.

This receptor was identified in a human donor with aplastic anemia. Here the chain combines TRBV19 and TRBJ2-3; TRBD1 agrees with 8 junctional bases. Source material: sorted CD4+, CD8+, or CD8+CD57+ T cells (not recorded which) from PBMCs. The CDR3 has the sequence CASSNQGADTQYF. The DNA sequence is given as TGTGCCAGTAGTAACCAGGGGGCGGATACGCAGTATTTT.